This TCR beta chain was recovered during a study of cytomegalovirus exposure and HLA in healthy donors. CDR3 size: 13 residues. V dropped 8 bases and J dropped 8 bases, with 16 bases sitting between them. Germline V CDR1 and CDR2: LNHDA, SQIVND (reference sequence). Findings and limits, study-wide: Analysis was carried out at a later point, and it linked a missense DCLRE1C variant to TCR beta V- and J-gene trimming. Investigators reported some 150 TCR beta chains as tied to cytomegalovirus. Being productive about 90% or about 30% of the time was typical of most TCR beta V segments in an earlier analysis.

With 60 Vbeta and 13 Jbeta primers, the PCR was carried out. Only in-frame clones appear in the TCRdb table, and some are missing; sequencing was by immunoSEQ multiplex PCR. The sample lists fewer than 150,000 clones; around 74% were seen once. Regarding this clone: Its antigen is undetermined.

The clonotype comes from a woman between 50 and 59 years old in good health and CMV-seropositive. This chain links TRBV19 with TRBJ2-1; D may be TRBD1 (6 bases). What was sequenced was PBMCs. The CDR3, as DNA: TGTGCCAGTGGGGGCAGGAGCTGGGATGAGCAGTTCTTC. It specifies CASGGRSWDEQFF.